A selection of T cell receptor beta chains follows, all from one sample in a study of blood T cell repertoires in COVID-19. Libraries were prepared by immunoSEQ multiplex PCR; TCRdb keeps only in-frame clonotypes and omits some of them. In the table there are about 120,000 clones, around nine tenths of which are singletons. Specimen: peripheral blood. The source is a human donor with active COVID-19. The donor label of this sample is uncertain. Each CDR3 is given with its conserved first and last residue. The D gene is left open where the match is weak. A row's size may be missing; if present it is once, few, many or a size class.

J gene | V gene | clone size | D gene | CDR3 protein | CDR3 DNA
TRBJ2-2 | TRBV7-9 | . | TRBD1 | CASSPTQGQGNTGELFF | TGTGCCAGCAGCCCAACCCAGGGACAGGGGAACACCGGGGAGCTGTTTTTT
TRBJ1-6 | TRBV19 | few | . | CATKGSTPLHF | TGTGCCACCAAAGGGAGCACACCCCTCCACTTT
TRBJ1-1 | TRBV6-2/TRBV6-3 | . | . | CASSSAWSWVNTEAFF | TGTGCCAGCAGTTCGGCGTGGAGTTGGGTGAACACTGAAGCTTTCTTT
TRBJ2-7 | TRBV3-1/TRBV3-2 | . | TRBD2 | CASSQRVAGVYEQYF | TGTGCCAGCAGCCAACGGGTAGCGGGGGTTTACGAGCAGTACTTC
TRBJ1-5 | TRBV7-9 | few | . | CASQRVGEVGQPQHF | TGTGCCAGCCAGAGGGTAGGAGAGGTGGGACAGCCCCAGCATTTT
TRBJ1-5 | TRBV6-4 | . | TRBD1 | CASSETRDRASNQPQHF | TGTGCCAGCAGTGAAACCCGGGACAGGGCTAGCAATCAGCCCCAGCATTTT
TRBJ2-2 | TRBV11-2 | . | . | CASSLVGGRLTGELFF | TGTGCCAGCAGCTTAGTAGGAGGGCGCTTGACCGGGGAGCTGTTTTTT
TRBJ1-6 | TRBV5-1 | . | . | CASSLGSLGRESPLHF | TGCGCCAGCAGCTTGGGATCCCTGGGGCGAGAGTCACCCCTCCACTTT
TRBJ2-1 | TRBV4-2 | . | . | CASSQARGSYNEQFF | TGTGCCAGCAGCCAAGCCAGGGGCTCCTACAATGAGCAGTTCTTC
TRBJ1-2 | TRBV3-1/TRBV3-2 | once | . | CASSYKGARGTNRDYGYTF | TGTGCCAGCAGCTATAAAGGCGCCAGGGGAACTAATAGAGACTATGGCTACACCTTC
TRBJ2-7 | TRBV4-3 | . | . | CASSPYVTGITYEQYF | TGCGCCAGCAGCCCCTACGTAACAGGAATTACCTACGAGCAGTACTTC